The rows below give T cell receptor beta chains drawn from one sample of a study of blood T cells in healthy people across ages. TCRdb re-called the 5' RACE reads through MiXCR, storing one row per CDR3 protein. The profile shows 720,000 or so distinct CDR3 sequences, approximately 40% of them singletons. Sequencing used blood. The source of these receptors is a man older than 75 in good health. The CDR3 runs from the conserved cysteine through the conserved F or W. The D gene is left open where the match is weak. Some rows have no size entry. The others give once, few or many, or a class for an expanded clone.

cdr3_aa cdr3_nt d_call j_call clone_size v_call
CASSLPAGMSHEQYF TGTGCCAGCAGCTTACCAGCGGGGATGAGCCACGAGCAGTACTTC TRBD2 TRBJ2-7 . TRBV7-2
CDSSLETRGGADTQYF TGCGACAGCAGCTTGGAGACTCGCGGGGGGGCAGATACGCAGTATTTT TRBD2 TRBJ2-3 . TRBV5-1
CASSLGGTEVNYGYTF TGTGCCAGCAGCCTGGGCGGGACTGAGGTTAACTATGGCTACACCTTC . TRBJ1-2 . TRBV6-2/TRBV6-3
CATGVVGNQPQHF TGTGCCACCGGTGTAGTGGGCAATCAGCCCCAGCATTTT . TRBJ1-5 . TRBV15
CSGGLAGEHEQFF TGCAGTGGGGGACTAGCGGGAGAACATGAGCAGTTCTTC TRBD2 TRBJ2-1 . TRBV20-1
CSASAGRDSYEQYF TGCAGTGCTAGTGCTGGTCGGGACTCCTACGAGCAGTACTTC . TRBJ2-7 few TRBV20-1
CASSYEIRKRNTGELFF TGTGCCAGCAGTTACGAGATTCGTAAAAGGAACACCGGGGAGCTGTTTTTT . TRBJ2-2 . TRBV6-2/TRBV6-3
CASSVAGSRNNEQFF TGTGCCAGCAGCGTAGCAGGCAGCCGAAATAATGAGCAGTTCTTC . TRBJ2-1 few TRBV9
CASSLVAGGVNEQYF TGTGCCAGCAGCTTGGTGGCGGGGGGCGTAAATGAGCAGTACTTC TRBD2 TRBJ2-7 . TRBV5-6
CASSGGGPSYEQYF TGTGCCAGCAGTGGAGGCGGGCCGTCCTACGAGCAGTACTTC . TRBJ2-7 . TRBV6-4
CASSQEQNHNQPQHF TGTGCCAGCAGCCAAGAACAGAACCACAATCAGCCCCAGCATTTT . TRBJ1-5 . TRBV4-2
CASSQDSRLAGTNTGELFF TGCGCCAGCAGCCAAGATTCGCGACTAGCGGGGACGAACACCGGGGAGCTGTTTTTT TRBD2 TRBJ2-2 few TRBV4-1
CASSPSGGTNEKLFF TGTGCCAGCAGTCCATCAGGGGGCACTAATGAAAAACTGTTTTTT TRBD1 TRBJ1-4 few TRBV12-3/TRBV12-4
CSAQLAEVEDTQYF TGCAGTGCCCAACTAGCGGAGGTAGAAGATACGCAGTATTTT TRBD2 TRBJ2-3 . TRBV20-1
CSVRLAGDTQYF TGCAGCGTCAGACTAGCGGGAGATACGCAGTATTTT TRBD2 TRBJ2-3 many TRBV29-1
CSALAGIRSNQPQHF TGCAGTGCTCTGGCAGGGATTCGGAGCAATCAGCCCCAGCATTTT . TRBJ1-5 . TRBV20-1
CATSVGSTDEQYF TGTGCCACCTCTGTAGGGTCGACAGACGAGCAGTACTTC . TRBJ2-7 . TRBV24-1
CSARGLQQRNSPLHF TGCAGTGCTAGAGGTTTACAGCAAAGGAATTCACCCCTCCACTTT . TRBJ1-6 few TRBV20-1
CASSLTGKLNQPQHF TGTGCCAGCAGCTTAACTGGGAAGCTCAATCAGCCCCAGCATTTT . TRBJ1-5 few TRBV7-2
CSVGDRGIGEKLFF TGCAGCGTAGGGGACAGGGGCATTGGTGAAAAACTGTTTTTT TRBD1 TRBJ1-4 . TRBV29-1
CASSQTGNTEAFF TGTGCCAGCAGCCAGACAGGGAACACTGAAGCTTTCTTT . TRBJ1-1 many TRBV4-2
CASSLVGLAGKGEQYF TGTGCCAGCAGCTTAGTGGGACTAGCGGGGAAAGGCGAGCAGTACTTC TRBD2 TRBJ2-7 many TRBV7-2
CASKLGTGNEQFF TGCGCCAGCAAACTAGGAACGGGCAATGAGCAGTTCTTC . TRBJ2-1 many TRBV5-1
CASRDRGAYNSPLHF TGTGCCAGCAGGGACAGGGGGGCCTATAATTCACCCCTCCACTTT TRBD1 TRBJ1-6 . TRBV12-3/TRBV12-4
CASSVRDDYEQYF TGTGCCAGCAGCGTCCGGGACGACTACGAGCAGTACTTC . TRBJ2-7 . TRBV9
CASSEYQGYGYTF TGTGCCAGCAGTGAGTACCAGGGCTATGGCTACACCTTC . TRBJ1-2 . TRBV12-3/TRBV12-4
CASARGGVNTGELFF TGTGCCAGCGCAAGGGGCGGAGTGAACACCGGGGAGCTGTTTTTT . TRBJ2-2 . TRBV7-3
CASRPGQVGQPQHF TGTGCCAGCAGGCCCGGACAGGTTGGTCAGCCCCAGCATTTT TRBD1 TRBJ1-5 few TRBV12-3/TRBV12-4
CASTSVGTSGGLFTGELFF TGTGCCAGCACAAGTGTGGGGACTAGCGGGGGGTTATTCACCGGGGAGCTGTTTTTT TRBD2 TRBJ2-2 . TRBV9
CASSGGGRGGYNEQFF TGTGCCAGCAGTGGTGGCGGGCGGGGGGGTTACAATGAGCAGTTCTTC TRBD2 TRBJ2-1 . TRBV12-3/TRBV12-4
CASSLDPGYEQFF TGTGCCAGCAGCTTGGACCCGGGGTATGAGCAGTTCTTC . TRBJ2-1 . TRBV7-2
CSVDRGEDDNEQFF TGCAGCGTTGACAGGGGGGAGGACGACAATGAGCAGTTCTTC . TRBJ2-1 few TRBV29-1
CASLAGTAYNEQFF TGTGCCAGCCTGGCCGGGACAGCTTACAATGAGCAGTTCTTC TRBD1 TRBJ2-1 . TRBV2
CSALGVGGRTDEQYF TGCAGCGCCTTAGGGGTGGGGGGGCGCACCGACGAGCAGTACTTC . TRBJ2-7 . TRBV29-1
CASNHGGIQETQYF TGTGCCAGCAATCATGGGGGCATACAAGAGACCCAGTACTTC . TRBJ2-5 few TRBV6-2/TRBV6-3
CASSPTGGILAKNIQYF TGTGCCAGCAGCCCGACAGGGGGAATCCTGGCCAAAAACATTCAGTACTTC TRBD1 TRBJ2-4 few TRBV7-2
CAISEWQGHDEQYF TGTGCCATCAGTGAGTGGCAGGGACATGATGAGCAGTACTTC . TRBJ2-5 . TRBV10-3
CASSMQAEQYF TGTGCCAGCAGTATGCAAGCCGAGCAGTACTTC . TRBJ2-7 few TRBV6-2/TRBV6-3
CATSRDLAGGVYEQYF TGTGCCACCAGCAGAGATCTAGCGGGAGGAGTATACGAGCAGTACTTC TRBD2 TRBJ2-7 few TRBV15
CASSKRTGLDTQYF TGTGCCAGCAGCAAGCGGACAGGGTTAGATACGCAGTATTTT TRBD1 TRBJ2-3 . TRBV7-3
CASSQGSSGTPDTQYF TGTGCCAGCAGCCAAGGCTCTAGCGGGACCCCAGATACGCAGTATTTT TRBD2 TRBJ2-3 . TRBV3-1
CASSETNSYEQYF TGTGCCAGCAGTGAGACTAACTCCTACGAGCAGTACTTC . TRBJ2-7 . TRBV25-1
CASSARQGSGNQPQHF TGTGCCAGCAGCGCCCGACAGGGAAGCGGCAATCAGCCCCAGCATTTT TRBD1 TRBJ1-5 once TRBV7-6
CSATDRGADEKLFF TGCAGTGCCACGGACAGGGGGGCGGATGAAAAACTGTTTTTT TRBD1 TRBJ1-4 . TRBV20-1
CASSLGQGESQPQHF TGTGCCAGCAGCCTGGGACAGGGAGAGTCTCAGCCCCAGCATTTT TRBD1 TRBJ1-5 few TRBV5-8
CASSVRDRAHEQFF TGCGCCAGCAGCGTCCGGGACAGGGCCCATGAGCAGTTCTTC TRBD1 TRBJ2-1 many TRBV5-1
CSARVVPGVQETQYF TGCAGTGCTAGAGTCGTACCAGGGGTTCAAGAGACCCAGTACTTC . TRBJ2-5 many TRBV20-1
CSARDRTSGGRYSTDTQYF TGCAGTGCTAGAGATCGAACTAGCGGGGGGAGATATAGCACAGATACGCAGTATTTT TRBD2 TRBJ2-3 . TRBV20-1
CASSHGGQGATYEQYF TGTGCCAGCAGCCACGGGGGGCAGGGGGCTACCTACGAGCAGTACTTC . TRBJ2-7 . TRBV3-1
CSARLAGDSYNEQYF TGCAGTGCCAGACTAGCGGGAGACTCCTACAATGAGCAGTACTTC TRBD2 TRBJ2-7 . TRBV20-1
CASSNPLAGVGQETQYF TGCGCCAGCAGCAACCCTCTAGCGGGGGTCGGGCAAGAGACCCAGTACTTC TRBD2 TRBJ2-5 . TRBV5-1
CASSQEPQGAFYGYTF TGCGCCAGCAGCCAAGAACCCCAGGGGGCCTTCTATGGCTACACCTTC TRBD1 TRBJ1-2 many TRBV4-1
CSASIGGLETQYF TGCAGTGCTAGCATAGGGGGCTTGGAGACCCAGTACTTC TRBD1 TRBJ2-5 few TRBV20-1
CASSVGNIQYF TGTGCCAGTAGTGTAGGGAACATTCAGTACTTC . TRBJ2-4 . TRBV19
CASSDVERNEQFF TGTGCCAGCAGTGATGTGGAGAGGAATGAGCAGTTCTTC . TRBJ2-1 . TRBV2